These T cell receptor beta chains were read from a single sample in a study of beta chain features in type 1 diabetes. Generated by immunoSEQ multiplex PCR, the TCRdb table keeps only in-frame clones and is missing some. This sample has 850,000 to 900,000 clones, with 17% found just once. Material for sequencing was naive CD4+ T cells from blood. The receptors shown here come from a young woman in good health. CDR3s include the opening cysteine and the closing phenylalanine or tryptophan. D genes are given only for firm matches. Only some rows state a clone size, as once, few, many or a class for expanded clones.

j_call | v_call | clone_size | d_call | cdr3_aa | cdr3_nt
TRBJ2-5 | TRBV2 | - | TRBD2 | CASRGGSGETQYF | TGTGCCAGCAGGGGGGGGTCAGGAGAGACCCAGTACTTC
TRBJ2-2 | TRBV7-9 | few | TRBD2 | CASSGLTSARSTGTGELFF | TGTGCCAGCAGCGGATTGACTAGCGCGAGATCTACGGGAACCGGGGAGCTGTTTTTT
TRBJ2-7 | TRBV7-2 | few | - | CASSAGVNGYEQYF | TGTGCCAGCAGTGCAGGGGTCAACGGGTACGAGCAGTACTTC
TRBJ2-7 | TRBV5-1 | - | - | CASSLAAEGLYEQYF | TGCGCCAGCAGCTTGGCAGCGGAGGGGCTCTACGAGCAGTACTTC
TRBJ2-1 | TRBV20-1 | - | - | CSAESYNEQFF | TGCAGTGCTGAGTCGTACAATGAGCAGTTCTTC
TRBJ2-5 | TRBV15 | - | - | CATSRDRGETQYF | TGTGCCACCAGCAGAGATCGGGGGGAGACCCAGTACTTC
TRBJ1-2 | TRBV15 | - | - | CATSIGLFNYGYTF | TGTGCCACCAGCATCGGACTGTTTAACTATGGCTACACCTTC
TRBJ2-7 | TRBV19 | - | - | CASSMDSLAYEQYF | TGTGCCAGTAGTATGGATAGCCTAGCCTACGAGCAGTACTTC
TRBJ2-1 | TRBV4-2 | few | TRBD1 | CASSRFTGDNEQFF | TGTGCCAGCAGCCGATTCACAGGGGACAATGAGCAGTTCTTC
TRBJ1-2 | TRBV7-2 | - | - | CASSRADTTVNGYTF | TGTGCCAGCAGCCGGGCGGACACTACGGTTAATGGCTACACCTTC
TRBJ1-3 | TRBV19 | few | TRBD1 | CASRRDSSGNTIYF | TGTGCCAGTAGGCGGGACAGCTCTGGAAACACCATATATTTT
TRBJ2-1 | TRBV5-1 | - | TRBD2 | CASSHLAGGYEQFF | TGCGCCAGCAGCCATCTAGCGGGAGGGTATGAGCAGTTCTTC
TRBJ2-2 | TRBV6-5 | - | - | CASSYAVTGELFF | TGTGCCAGCAGTTACGCGGTCACCGGGGAGCTGTTTTTT
TRBJ2-1 | TRBV7-9 | - | TRBD2 | CASSLREGPYNEQFF | TGTGCCAGCAGCTTACGGGAGGGCCCCTACAATGAGCAGTTCTTC
TRBJ2-3 | TRBV6-5 | - | TRBD1 | CASSYRGPYTDTQYF | TGTGCCAGCAGTTATAGGGGGCCTTACACAGATACGCAGTATTTT
TRBJ1-1 | TRBV29-1 | - | - | CSVGDTEAFF | TGCAGCGTTGGCGACACTGAAGCTTTCTTT